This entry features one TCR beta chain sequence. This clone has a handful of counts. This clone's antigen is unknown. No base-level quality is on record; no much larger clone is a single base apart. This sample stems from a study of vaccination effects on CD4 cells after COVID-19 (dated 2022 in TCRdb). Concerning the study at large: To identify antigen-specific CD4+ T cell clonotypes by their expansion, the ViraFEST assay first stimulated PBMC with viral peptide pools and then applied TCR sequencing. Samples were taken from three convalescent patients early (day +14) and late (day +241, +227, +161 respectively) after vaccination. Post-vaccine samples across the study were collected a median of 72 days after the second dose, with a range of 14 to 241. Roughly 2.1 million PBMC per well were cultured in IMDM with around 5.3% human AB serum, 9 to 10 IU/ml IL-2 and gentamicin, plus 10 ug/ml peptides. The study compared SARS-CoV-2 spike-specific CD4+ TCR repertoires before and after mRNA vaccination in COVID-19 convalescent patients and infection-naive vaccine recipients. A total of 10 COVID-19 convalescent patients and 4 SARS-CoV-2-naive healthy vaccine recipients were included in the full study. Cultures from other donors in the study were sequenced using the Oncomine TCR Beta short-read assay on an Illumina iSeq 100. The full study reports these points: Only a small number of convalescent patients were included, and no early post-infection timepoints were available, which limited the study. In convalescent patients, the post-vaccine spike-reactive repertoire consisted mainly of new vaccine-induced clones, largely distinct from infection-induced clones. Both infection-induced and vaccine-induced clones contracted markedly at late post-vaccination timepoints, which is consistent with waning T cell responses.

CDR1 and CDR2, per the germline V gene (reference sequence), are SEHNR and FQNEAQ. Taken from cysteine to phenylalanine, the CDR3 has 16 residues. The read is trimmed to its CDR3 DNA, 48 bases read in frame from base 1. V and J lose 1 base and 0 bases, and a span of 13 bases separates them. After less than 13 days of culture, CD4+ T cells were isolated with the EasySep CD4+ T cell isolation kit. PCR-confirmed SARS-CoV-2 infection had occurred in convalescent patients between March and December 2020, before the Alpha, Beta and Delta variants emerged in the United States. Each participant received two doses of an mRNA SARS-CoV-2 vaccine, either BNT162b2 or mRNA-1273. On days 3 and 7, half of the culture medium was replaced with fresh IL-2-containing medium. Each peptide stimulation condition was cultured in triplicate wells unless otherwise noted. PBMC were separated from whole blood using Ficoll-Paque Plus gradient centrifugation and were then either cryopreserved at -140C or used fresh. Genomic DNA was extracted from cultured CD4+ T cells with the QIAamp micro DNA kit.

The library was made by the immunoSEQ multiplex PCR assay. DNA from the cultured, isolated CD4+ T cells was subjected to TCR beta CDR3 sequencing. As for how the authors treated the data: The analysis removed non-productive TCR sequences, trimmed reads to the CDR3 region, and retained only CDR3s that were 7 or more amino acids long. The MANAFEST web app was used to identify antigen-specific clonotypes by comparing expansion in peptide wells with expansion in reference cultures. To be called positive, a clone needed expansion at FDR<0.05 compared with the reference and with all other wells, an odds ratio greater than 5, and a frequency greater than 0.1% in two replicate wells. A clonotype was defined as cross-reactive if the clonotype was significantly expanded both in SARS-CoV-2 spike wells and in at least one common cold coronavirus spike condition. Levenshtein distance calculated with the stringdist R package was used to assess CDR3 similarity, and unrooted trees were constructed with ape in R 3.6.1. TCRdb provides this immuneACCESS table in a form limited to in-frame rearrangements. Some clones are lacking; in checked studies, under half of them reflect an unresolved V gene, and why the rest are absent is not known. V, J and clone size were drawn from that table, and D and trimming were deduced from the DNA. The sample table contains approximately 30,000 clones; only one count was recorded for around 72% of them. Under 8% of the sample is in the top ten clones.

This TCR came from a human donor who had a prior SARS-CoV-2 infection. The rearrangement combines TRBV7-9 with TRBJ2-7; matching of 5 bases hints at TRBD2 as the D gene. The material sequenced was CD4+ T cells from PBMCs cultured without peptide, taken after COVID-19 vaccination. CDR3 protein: CASSLGSRASSYEQYF. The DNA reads TGTGCCAGCAGCTTAGGTTCGAGGGCGAGCTCCTACGAGCAGTACTTC.